These T cell receptor beta chains were read from a single sample in a study of T cell changes during pregnancy in multiple sclerosis. The method was immunoSEQ multiplex PCR; TCRdb's version includes in-frame clones alone and lacks a portion of them. The repertoire holds some 70,000 clones, with over 85% as singletons. The sequencing here drew on peripheral blood, taken after pregnancy. Source of these receptors: a female donor in good health, enrolled as a control in a pregnancy study. CDR3s include the opening cysteine and the closing phenylalanine or tryptophan. A D gene is named only where the DNA matches it firmly. Some rows mark clone size as missing; the rest say once, few, many or name a class of expanded clone.

clone size	D gene	V gene	J gene	CDR3 DNA	CDR3 protein
NA	NA	TRBV28	TRBJ2-3	TGTGCCAGCAGATGGGACTCGAACACAGATACGCAGTATTTT	CASRWDSNTDTQYF
few	NA	TRBV30	TRBJ1-1	TGTGCCTGGAGACTCGGACAGTGGGCTGAAGCTTTCTTT	CAWRLGQWAEAFF
once	TRBD2	TRBV4-1	TRBJ2-5	TGCGCCAGCAGCCAATGGGGGTCGGGGACTAGCGGGGGGGCACAAGAGACCCAGTACTTC	CASSQWGSGTSGGAQETQYF
NA	NA	TRBV5-1	TRBJ2-2	TGCGCCAGCAGCCGGCTAATAAGCGGCACGAACACCGGGGAGCTGTTTTTT	CASSRLISGTNTGELFF
NA	NA	TRBV5-5	TRBJ1-4	TGTGCCAGCAGCTTTGACACAACTAATGAAAAACTGTTTTTT	CASSFDTTNEKLFF
NA	TRBD1	TRBV19	TRBJ2-3	TGTGCCAGTAGTCTAGGGACAGTTTTAGGCACAGATACGCAGTATTTT	CASSLGTVLGTDTQYF
NA	TRBD1	TRBV9	TRBJ2-7	TGTGCCAGCAGCGTAGGGGGGACAGGGGGGCAGTACTTC	CASSVGGTGGQYF
NA	NA	TRBV4-1	TRBJ2-1	TGCGCCAGCAGCCAAGGATCGGCAGGGATTTCTAATGAGCAGTTCTTC	CASSQGSAGISNEQFF
NA	TRBD2	TRBV6-4	TRBJ2-1	TGTGCCAGCAGTTCCGGGACTAGCGGGTACAATGAGCAGTTCTTC	CASSSGTSGYNEQFF
few	NA	TRBV6-1	TRBJ2-1	TGTGCCAGCAGTGCGTGGCAGGCAGACTACAATGAGCAGTTCTTC	CASSAWQADYNEQFF
many	NA	TRBV19	TRBJ1-5	TGTGCCAGTAGTTCCTCAGACAGTAGCAATCAGCCCCAGCATTTT	CASSSSDSSNQPQHF
NA	TRBD2	TRBV28	TRBJ2-1	TGTGCCAGCAGTCCAATAGCGGGAGGGCCGGGTGAGCAGTTCTTC	CASSPIAGGPGEQFF
NA	NA	TRBV5-6	TRBJ2-7	TGTGCCAGCAGCTTGTTCTTAGGCAGGGGCTACCACGAGCAGTACTTC	CASSLFLGRGYHEQYF
NA	TRBD2	TRBV28	TRBJ2-1	TGTGCCAGCAGTTTAGAGGGAGGGCCTGGAAATGAGCAGTTCTTC	CASSLEGGPGNEQFF
few	NA	TRBV7-6	TRBJ1-6	TGTGCCAGCAGCTGGCAGGGAGGGGATTCACCCCTCCACTTT	CASSWQGGDSPLHF
NA	NA	TRBV28	TRBJ1-3	TGTGCCAGCAGTTATACCTGGCGGGGGGCAACTGGAAACACCATATATTTT	CASSYTWRGATGNTIYF
NA	TRBD2	TRBV5-8	TRBJ2-3	TGTGCCAGCAGCCAAGATAGCGGGGGGGCAGATACGCAGTATTTT	CASSQDSGGADTQYF
NA	TRBD1	TRBV7-9	TRBJ1-5	TGTGCCAGCAGCTTAGCCGGGACAGGGGGCGATCAGCCCCAGCATTTT	CASSLAGTGGDQPQHF
NA	NA	TRBV6-4	TRBJ2-1	TGTGCCAGCAGTGACGCGGATTACAATGAGCAGTTCTTC	CASSDADYNEQFF
few	TRBD2	TRBV27	TRBJ2-7	TGTGCCAGCAGTTTGAATAGCGGGAGGAACGAGCAGTACTTC	CASSLNSGRNEQYF
NA	NA	TRBV4-2	TRBJ2-1	TGTGCCAGCGGTACCCTAGCCTACAATGAGCAGTTCTTC	CASGTLAYNEQFF
NA	TRBD1	TRBV7-9	TRBJ2-3	TGTGCCAGCAGCTTAGCGCGGGACAGGGTGATAGCAGATACGCAGTATTTT	CASSLARDRVIADTQYF
NA	NA	TRBV20-1	TRBJ2-1	TGCAGTGCCCGACTCAACAATGAGCAGTTCTTC	CSARLNNEQFF
NA	NA	TRBV19	TRBJ1-3	TGTGCCAGTAGGGTCCCCGCAGGGCTAAACTCTGGAAACACCATATATTTT	CASRVPAGLNSGNTIYF
NA	NA	TRBV28	TRBJ2-7	TGTGCCAGCAGTTTACTAGCCGACGAGCAGTACTTC	CASSLLADEQYF
NA	NA	TRBV27	TRBJ2-1	TGTGCCAGCAGCAAATGGCCCCGGGACACCGTGCGGGATGAGCAGTTCTTC	CASSKWPRDTVRDEQFF
few	NA	TRBV20-1	TRBJ1-1	TGCAGTGCTAGGGAGTACACTGAAGCTTTCTTT	CSAREYTEAFF
NA	TRBD1	TRBV6-5	TRBJ1-6	TGTGCCAGCAGCCGCACGACAGGGGGTTATTCACCCCTCCACTTT	CASSRTTGGYSPLHF
NA	TRBD1	TRBV27	TRBJ2-4	TGTGCCAGCAGTTTGGACAGGCGCTTTGTAAACATTCAGTACTTC	CASSLDRRFVNIQYF
NA	NA	TRBV10-1	TRBJ1-6	TGCGCCAGCAACTCCATACAGGTCCACTTTAATTCACCCCTCCACTTT	CASNSIQVHFNSPLHF
once	NA	TRBV14	TRBJ2-7	TGTGCCAGCAGCCAAGTTGGTTCTAGTATCTACGAGCAGTACTTC	CASSQVGSSIYEQYF
NA	NA	TRBV7-3	TRBJ2-1	TGTGCCAGCAGCCCCAAGACAGGCTACAATGAGCAGTTCTTC	CASSPKTGYNEQFF
once	TRBD1	TRBV5-1	TRBJ1-1	TGCGCCAGCAGCTTGGCTTCAGCGGGACAGGGTAACTGGGGCACTGAAGCTTTCTTT	CASSLASAGQGNWGTEAFF
NA	TRBD1	TRBV5-1	TRBJ1-3	TGCGCCAGCAGCTGGGGGGACAGCAACTCTGGAAACACCATATATTTT	CASSWGDSNSGNTIYF
NA	TRBD1	TRBV11-2	TRBJ2-4	TGTGCCAGCAGCGTCCGGGACAGGGGTTTTTACATTCAGTACTTC	CASSVRDRGFYIQYF
NA	TRBD2	TRBV7-6	TRBJ2-5	TGTGCCAGCAGGGCTACTAGCGGATACTTACAAGAGACCCAGTACTTC	CASRATSGYLQETQYF
NA	TRBD2	TRBV5-4	TRBJ2-1	TGTGCCAGCAGGACTAGCGGGGGGGCGGGCAATGAGCAGTTCTTC	CASRTSGGAGNEQFF
NA	TRBD2	TRBV5-4	TRBJ2-5	TGTGCCAGCAGCTTGACAGGCGGGGGGGAGACCCAGTACTTC	CASSLTGGGETQYF
NA	NA	TRBV19	TRBJ1-1	TGTGCCAGTAGCCACAGGAACACTGAAGCTTTCTTT	CASSHRNTEAFF
NA	NA	TRBV7-2	TRBJ1-1	TGTGCCAGCAGCTTAGCTGGTGGGGGGACTGAAGCTTTCTTT	CASSLAGGGTEAFF
NA	NA	TRBV6-1	TRBJ2-1	TGTGCCAGCAGTGAAGCGGACTCAGCTCAAGGGAATGAGCAGTTCTTC	CASSEADSAQGNEQFF
once	TRBD2	TRBV6-4	TRBJ2-1	TGTGCCAGCAGCCCAGCTAGCGGGAGAGATGAGCAGTTCTTC	CASSPASGRDEQFF
NA	NA	TRBV27	TRBJ1-3	TGTGCCAGCAGTTTATTGGGCGCGGGAAACACCATATATTTT	CASSLLGAGNTIYF
NA	NA	TRBV28	TRBJ1-5	TGTGCCAGCAGTTTACCCCAACAGACTAGCAATCAGCCCCAGCATTTT	CASSLPQQTSNQPQHF
NA	TRBD1	TRBV5-1	TRBJ1-1	TGCGCCAGCAGCCTCGGGACAGGGGGCTCTGAAGCTTTCTTT	CASSLGTGGSEAFF
NA	NA	TRBV18	TRBJ2-3	TGTGCCAGCTCCCCCCGCTGGGGGCCAGATACGCAGTATTTT	CASSPRWGPDTQYF